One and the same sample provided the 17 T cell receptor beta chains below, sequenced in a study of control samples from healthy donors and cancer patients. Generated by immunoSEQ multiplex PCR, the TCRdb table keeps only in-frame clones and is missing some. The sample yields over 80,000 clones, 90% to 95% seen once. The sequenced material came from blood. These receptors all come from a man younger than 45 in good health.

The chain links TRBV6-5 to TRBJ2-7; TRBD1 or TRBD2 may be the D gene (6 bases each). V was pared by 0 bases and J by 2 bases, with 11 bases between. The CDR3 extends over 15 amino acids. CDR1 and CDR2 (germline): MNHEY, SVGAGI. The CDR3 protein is CASSYSIRGPYEQYF. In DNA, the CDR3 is TGTGCCAGCAGTTACTCGATCCGGGGGCCCTACGAGCAGTACTTC.

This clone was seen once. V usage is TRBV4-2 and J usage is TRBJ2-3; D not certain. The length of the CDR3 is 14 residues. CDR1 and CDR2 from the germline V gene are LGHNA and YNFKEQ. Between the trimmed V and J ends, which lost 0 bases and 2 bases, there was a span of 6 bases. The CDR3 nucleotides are TGTGCCAGCAGCCAAGACTACAACACAGATACGCAGTATTTT. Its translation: CASSQDYNTDTQYF.

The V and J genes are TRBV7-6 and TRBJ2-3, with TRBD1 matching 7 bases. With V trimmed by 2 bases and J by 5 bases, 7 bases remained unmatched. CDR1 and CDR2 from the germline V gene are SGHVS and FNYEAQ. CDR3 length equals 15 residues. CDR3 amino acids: CASSLRQGNGDTQYF. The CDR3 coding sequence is TGTGCCAGCAGCTTACGACAGGGAAACGGAGATACGCAGTATTTT.

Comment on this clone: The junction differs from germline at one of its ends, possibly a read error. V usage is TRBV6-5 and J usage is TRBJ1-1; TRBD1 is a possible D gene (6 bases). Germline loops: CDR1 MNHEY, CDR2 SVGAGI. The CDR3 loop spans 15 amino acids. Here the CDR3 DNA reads TGTGCCAGCAGGGTGGAGGGGGGGTTGAAGACTGAAGCTTTCTTT. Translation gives CASRVEGGLKTEAFF.

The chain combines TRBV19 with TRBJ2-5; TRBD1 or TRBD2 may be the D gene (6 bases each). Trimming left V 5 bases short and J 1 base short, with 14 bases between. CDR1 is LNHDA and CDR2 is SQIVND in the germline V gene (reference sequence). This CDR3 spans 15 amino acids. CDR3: CASSEGGLSQETQYF. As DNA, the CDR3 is TGTGCCAGTAGTGAGGGGGGACTCAGCCAAGAGACCCAGTACTTC.

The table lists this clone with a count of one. As DNA, the CDR3 is TGTGCCAGCAGTTACTCGACTGGGCGGACAGATACGCAGTATTTT. Its translation: CASSYSTGRTDTQYF. The rearrangement links TRBV6-6 to TRBJ2-3, with D unclear. Looked up from germline, CDR1 is MNHNY and CDR2 is SVGAGI (reference sequence). The germline V and J ends were trimmed by 0 bases and 3 bases, with 10 bases remaining between them. The CDR3 has 15 residues.

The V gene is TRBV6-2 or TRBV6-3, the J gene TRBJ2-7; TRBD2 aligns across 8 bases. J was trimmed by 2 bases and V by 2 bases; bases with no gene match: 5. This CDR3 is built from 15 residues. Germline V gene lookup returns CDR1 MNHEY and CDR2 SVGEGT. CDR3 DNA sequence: TGTGCCAGCAGTTACCCCACCGGGGGGGCCTACGAGCAGTACTTC. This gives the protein CASSYPTGGAYEQYF.

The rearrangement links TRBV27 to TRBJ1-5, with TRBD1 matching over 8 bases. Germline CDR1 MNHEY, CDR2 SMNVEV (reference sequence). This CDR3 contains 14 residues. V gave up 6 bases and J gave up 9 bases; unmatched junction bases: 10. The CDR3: CASRTSGGGRPQHF. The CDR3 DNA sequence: TGTGCCAGCAGAACTTCAGGGGGCGGTCGGCCCCAGCATTTT.

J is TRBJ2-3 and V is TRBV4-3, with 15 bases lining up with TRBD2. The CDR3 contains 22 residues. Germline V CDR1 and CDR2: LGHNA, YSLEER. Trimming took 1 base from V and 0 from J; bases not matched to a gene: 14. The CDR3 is CASSQGEGLAGGPQTSTDTQYF. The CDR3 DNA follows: TGCGCCAGCAGCCAAGGGGAAGGACTAGCGGGGGGGCCTCAGACTAGCACAGATACGCAGTATTTT.

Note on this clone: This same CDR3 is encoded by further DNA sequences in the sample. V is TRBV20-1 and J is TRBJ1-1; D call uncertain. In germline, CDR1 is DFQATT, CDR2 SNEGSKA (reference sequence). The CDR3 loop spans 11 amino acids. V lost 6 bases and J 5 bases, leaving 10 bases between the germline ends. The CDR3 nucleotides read TGCAGTGCGGGAGGAGATACTGAAGCTTTCTTT. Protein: CSAGGDTEAFF.

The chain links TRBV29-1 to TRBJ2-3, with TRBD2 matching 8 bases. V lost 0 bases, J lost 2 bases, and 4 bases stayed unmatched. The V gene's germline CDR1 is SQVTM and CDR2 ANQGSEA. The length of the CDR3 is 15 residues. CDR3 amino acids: CSVEDQRGHTDTQYF. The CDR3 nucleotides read TGCAGCGTTGAAGATCAGCGGGGGCACACAGATACGCAGTATTTT.

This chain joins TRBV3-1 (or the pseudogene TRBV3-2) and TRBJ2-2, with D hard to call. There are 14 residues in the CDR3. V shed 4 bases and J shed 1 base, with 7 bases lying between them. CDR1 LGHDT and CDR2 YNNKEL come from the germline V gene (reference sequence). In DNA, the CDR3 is TGTGCCAGCAGCCCCGTGTGGAACACCGGGGAGCTGTTTTTT. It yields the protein CASSPVWNTGELFF.

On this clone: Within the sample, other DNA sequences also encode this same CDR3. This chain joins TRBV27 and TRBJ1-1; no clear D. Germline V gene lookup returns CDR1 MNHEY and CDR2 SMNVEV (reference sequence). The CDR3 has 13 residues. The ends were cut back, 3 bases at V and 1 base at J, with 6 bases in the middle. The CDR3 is CASSFSGNTEAFF. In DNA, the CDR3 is TGTGCCAGCAGTTTTTCAGGGAACACTGAAGCTTTCTTT.

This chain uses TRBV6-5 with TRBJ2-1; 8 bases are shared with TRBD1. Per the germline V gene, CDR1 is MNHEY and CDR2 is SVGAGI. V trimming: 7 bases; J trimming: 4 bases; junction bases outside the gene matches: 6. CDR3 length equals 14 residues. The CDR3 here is CASTGQGFYNEQFF. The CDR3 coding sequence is TGTGCCAGCACCGGACAGGGTTTTTACAATGAGCAGTTCTTC.

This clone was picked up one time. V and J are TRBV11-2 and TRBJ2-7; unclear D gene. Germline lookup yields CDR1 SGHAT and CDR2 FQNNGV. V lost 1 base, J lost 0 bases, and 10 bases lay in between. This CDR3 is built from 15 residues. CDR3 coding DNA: TGTGCCAGCAGCTTAGTAGGCGGCAGCTCCTACGAGCAGTACTTC. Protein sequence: CASSLVGGSSYEQYF. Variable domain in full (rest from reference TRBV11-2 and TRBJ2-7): EAGVAQSPRYKIIEKRQSVAFWCNPISGHATLYWYQQILGQGPKLLIQFQNNGVVDDSQLPKDRFSAERLKGVDSTLKIQPAKLEDSAVYLCASSLVGGSSYEQYFGPGTRLTVT.

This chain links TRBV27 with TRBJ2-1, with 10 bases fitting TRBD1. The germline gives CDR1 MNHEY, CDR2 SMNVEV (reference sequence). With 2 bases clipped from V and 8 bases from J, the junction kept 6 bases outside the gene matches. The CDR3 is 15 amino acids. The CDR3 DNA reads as TGTGCCAGCAGTTTAACGGACAGGGGGTACGATGAGCAGTTCTTC. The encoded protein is CASSLTDRGYDEQFF.

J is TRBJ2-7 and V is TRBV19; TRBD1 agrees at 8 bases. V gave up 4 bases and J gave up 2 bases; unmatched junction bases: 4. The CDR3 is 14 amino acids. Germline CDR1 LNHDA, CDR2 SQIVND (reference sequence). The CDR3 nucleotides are TGTGCCAGTAGTACGACAGGGGCCCCCTACGAGCAGTACTTC. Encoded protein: CASSTTGAPYEQYF.